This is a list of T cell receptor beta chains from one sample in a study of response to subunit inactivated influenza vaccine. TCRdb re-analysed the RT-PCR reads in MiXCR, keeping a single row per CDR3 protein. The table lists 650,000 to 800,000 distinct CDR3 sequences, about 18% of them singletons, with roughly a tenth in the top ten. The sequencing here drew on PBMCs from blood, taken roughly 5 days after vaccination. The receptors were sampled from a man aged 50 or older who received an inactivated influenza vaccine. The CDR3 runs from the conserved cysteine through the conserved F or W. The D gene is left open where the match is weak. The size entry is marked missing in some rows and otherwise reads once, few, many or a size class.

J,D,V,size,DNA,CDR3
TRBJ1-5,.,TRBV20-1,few,TGCAGTGCTAGAGCGGGGGGCAGTAGCAATCAGCCCCAGCATTTT,CSARAGGSSNQPQHF
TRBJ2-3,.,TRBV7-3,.,TGTGCCAGCAGCCCCCTGGGAGGCCGCACAGATACGCAGTATTTT,CASSPLGGRTDTQYF
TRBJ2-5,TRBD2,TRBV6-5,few,TGTGCCAGCAGTTACACGGGGGGGACGGAGACCCAGTACTTC,CASSYTGGTETQYF
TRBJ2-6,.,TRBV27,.,TGTGCCAGCAGTTATTATTTTGGGTCCACGAGCTCTGGGGCCAACGTCCTGACTTTC,CASSYYFGSTSSGANVLTF
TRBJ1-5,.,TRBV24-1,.,TGTGCCACCAGTGTTTGGGATAGCAATCAGCCCCAGCATTTT,CATSVWDSNQPQHF
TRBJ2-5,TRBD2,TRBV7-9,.,TGTGCCAGCAGCTCTAGGGGACTAGCGGGGCAAGAGACCCAGTACTTC,CASSSRGLAGQETQYF
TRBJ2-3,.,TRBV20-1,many,TGCAGTGCTATTTTCGGGAACACAGATACGCAGTATTTT,CSAIFGNTDTQYF
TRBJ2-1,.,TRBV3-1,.,TGTGCCAGCAGCCAAGGCTTTCCGGTGGTGAATGAGCAGTTCTTC,CASSQGFPVVNEQFF
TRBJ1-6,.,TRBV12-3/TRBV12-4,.,TGTGCCAGCAGTCCGGGGACACCTAATTCACCCCTCCACTTT,CASSPGTPNSPLHF
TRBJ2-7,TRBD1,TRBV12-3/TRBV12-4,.,TGTGCCAGCACCCCCCTGCCGGGACAGGGACCCTACGAGCAGTACTTC,CASTPLPGQGPYEQYF
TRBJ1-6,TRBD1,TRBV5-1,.,TGCGCCAGCAGCGCATTCCAGGGGGCGGAATCACCCCTCCACTTT,CASSAFQGAESPLHF
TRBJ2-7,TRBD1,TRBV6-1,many,TGTGCCAGCAGACCGGGGACAGGGAGCTCCTACGAGCAGTACTTC,CASRPGTGSSYEQYF
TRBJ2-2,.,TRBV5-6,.,TGTGCCAGCAGCTACTCGGGACAAAAGAACACCGGGGAGCTGTTTTTT,CASSYSGQKNTGELFF
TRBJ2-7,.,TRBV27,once,TGTGCCAGCAGTTACGGTCAGGGACGCGTCTACGAGCAGTACTTC,CASSYGQGRVYEQYF
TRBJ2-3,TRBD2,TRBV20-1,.,TGCAGTGCTAGAGTTGGACTAGCGGGAGGTTCAGATACGCAGTATTTT,CSARVGLAGGSDTQYF
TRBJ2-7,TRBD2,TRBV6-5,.,TGTGCCAGCAGTTACTCGGGCGGGAGGCTTGACGAGCAGTACTTC,CASSYSGGRLDEQYF
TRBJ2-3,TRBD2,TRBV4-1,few,TGCGCCAGCAGCCTGCTGCGGGGGGGCCAGCGAGATACGCAGTATTTT,CASSLLRGGQRDTQYF
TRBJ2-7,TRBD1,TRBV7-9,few,TGTGCCAGCAGCTTAGCGGGCGGACAGGGTGCCTACGAGCAGTACTTC,CASSLAGGQGAYEQYF
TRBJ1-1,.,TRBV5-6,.,TGTGCCAGCAGCCCCCGGGACGGAGGGTTGAACACTGAAGCTTTCTTT,CASSPRDGGLNTEAFF
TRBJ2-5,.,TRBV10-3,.,TGTGCCATCAGTGAGGGGGGGCAGATGGAGACCCAGTACTTC,CAISEGGQMETQYF
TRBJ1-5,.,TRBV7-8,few,TGTGCCAGCAGCTCCCTGGCGGAGGGGCAGCCCCAGCATTTT,CASSSLAEGQPQHF
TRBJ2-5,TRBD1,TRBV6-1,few,TGTGCCAGCAGAACTACAGGGGTCGAGACCCAGTACTTC,CASRTTGVETQYF
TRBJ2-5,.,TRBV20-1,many,TGCAGTGCTAGAGAGGGGGGGGCCTGGGCCCAGTACTTC,CSAREGGAWAQYF
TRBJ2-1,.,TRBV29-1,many,TGCAGCGTTGAAAGGCCGCCAATCGACAATGAGCAGTTCTTC,CSVERPPIDNEQFF
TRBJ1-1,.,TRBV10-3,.,TGTGCCATCAGTGATCGCCAAACGGGGAACACTGAAGCTTTCTTT,CAISDRQTGNTEAFF
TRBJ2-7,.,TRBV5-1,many,TGCGCCAGCAGCTTGGGTCAGGCACGCGACGAGCAGTACTTC,CASSLGQARDEQYF
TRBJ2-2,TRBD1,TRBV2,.,TGTGCCAGCAGTGGGGACAGATACACCGGGGAGCTGTTTTTT,CASSGDRYTGELFF
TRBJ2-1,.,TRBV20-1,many,TGCAGTGCTAGGGGAGACAATGAGCAGTTCTTC,CSARGDNEQFF
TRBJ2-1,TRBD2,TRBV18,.,TGTGCCAGCTCACCACCGAAAAGAGCGGGATCGTACAATGAGCAGTTCTTC,CASSPPKRAGSYNEQFF
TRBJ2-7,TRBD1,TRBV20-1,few,TGCAGTGCTCGACAGGGTACTACCTACGAGCAGTACTTC,CSARQGTTYEQYF
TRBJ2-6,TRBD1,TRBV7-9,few,TGTGCCAGCAGCTTCGGGACAGGGGTGTCTGGGGCCAACGTCCTGACTTTC,CASSFGTGVSGANVLTF
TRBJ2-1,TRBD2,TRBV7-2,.,TGTGCCAGCAGCTCCTTAGCGGGAATTGGTAATGAGCAGTTCTTC,CASSSLAGIGNEQFF
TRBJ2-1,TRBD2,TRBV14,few,TGTGCCAGCAGCCAGGCGTTTCCTAGCGGCTACTACAATGAGCAGTTCTTC,CASSQAFPSGYYNEQFF
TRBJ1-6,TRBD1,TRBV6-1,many,TGTGCCAGCAGGGGACAGGGTGGGGGTTCACCCCTCCACTTT,CASRGQGGGSPLHF
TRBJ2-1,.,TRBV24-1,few,TGTGCCACCAGTGATCAGTTAGCGGTCCGATCCGGGGAGCAGTTCTTC,CATSDQLAVRSGEQFF
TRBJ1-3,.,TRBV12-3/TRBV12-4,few,TGTGCCAGCAGGCCCACTGGAAACACCATATATTTT,CASRPTGNTIYF
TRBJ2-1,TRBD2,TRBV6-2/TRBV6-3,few,TGTGCCAGCAGTTACTCCACAGCGGGAGGTTATGGTGAGCAGTTCTTC,CASSYSTAGGYGEQFF
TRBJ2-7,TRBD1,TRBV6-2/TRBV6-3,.,TGTGCCAGCAGTTACGCGGGACAGGCCCACGAGCAGTACTTC,CASSYAGQAHEQYF
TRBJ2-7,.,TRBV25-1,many,TGTGCCAGCATTTCTCAGGGGTCCTACGAGCAGTACTTC,CASISQGSYEQYF
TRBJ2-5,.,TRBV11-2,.,TGTGCCAGCAGCCCAGTAGGCAGCTGGGAGACCCAGTACTTC,CASSPVGSWETQYF
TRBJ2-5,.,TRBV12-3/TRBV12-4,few,TGTGCCAGCAGTTATTCAGGTACACAAGAGACCCAGTACTTC,CASSYSGTQETQYF
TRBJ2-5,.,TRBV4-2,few,TGTGCCAGCGAAGACCCTCTCGGAGAGACCCAGTACTTC,CASEDPLGETQYF
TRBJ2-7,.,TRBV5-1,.,TGCGCCAGCCGCCTTTGGGACCGGGGGACCTACGAGCAGTACTTC,CASRLWDRGTYEQYF
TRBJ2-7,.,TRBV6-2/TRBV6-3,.,TGTGCCAGCAGTTACAGTTCTTGGGCGGATTTGTACGAGCAGTACTTC,CASSYSSWADLYEQYF
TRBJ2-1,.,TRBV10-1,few,TGCGCCAGCAGCCGAGGCCTCGGCGGGGGCGATGAGCAGTTCTTC,CASSRGLGGGDEQFF
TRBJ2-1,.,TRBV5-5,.,TGTGCCAGCACCCTACTATGGGGGGGCCGGGGAACCGGCAATGAGCAGTTCTTC,CASTLLWGGRGTGNEQFF
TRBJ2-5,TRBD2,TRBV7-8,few,TGTGCCAGCAGCTTAGGAGGGAGCGGGGGCTTCCAAGAGACCCAGTACTTC,CASSLGGSGGFQETQYF
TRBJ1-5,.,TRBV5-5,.,TGTGCCAGCAGCTTGAACTTTGGTCTTCAGGGGCCCCAGCATTTT,CASSLNFGLQGPQHF
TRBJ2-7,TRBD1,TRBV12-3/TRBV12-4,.,TGTGCCAGCAGCTTTCCCCTATCGACAGGGGTAACCTACGAGCAGTACTTC,CASSFPLSTGVTYEQYF
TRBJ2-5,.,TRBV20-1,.,TGCAGTGCGGAACCCGCAGGGCTCGAGACCCAGTACTTC,CSAEPAGLETQYF
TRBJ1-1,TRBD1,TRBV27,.,TGTGCCAGCAGTTTGGACAGGTTAGGAACTGAAGCTTTCTTT,CASSLDRLGTEAFF
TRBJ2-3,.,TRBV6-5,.,TGTGCCAGCAGTTCTGGCGGGACCCACACAGATACGCAGTATTTT,CASSSGGTHTDTQYF
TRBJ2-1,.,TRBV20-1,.,TGCAGTGCCCCGAGGACCCTTAACAATGAGCAGTTCTTC,CSAPRTLNNEQFF